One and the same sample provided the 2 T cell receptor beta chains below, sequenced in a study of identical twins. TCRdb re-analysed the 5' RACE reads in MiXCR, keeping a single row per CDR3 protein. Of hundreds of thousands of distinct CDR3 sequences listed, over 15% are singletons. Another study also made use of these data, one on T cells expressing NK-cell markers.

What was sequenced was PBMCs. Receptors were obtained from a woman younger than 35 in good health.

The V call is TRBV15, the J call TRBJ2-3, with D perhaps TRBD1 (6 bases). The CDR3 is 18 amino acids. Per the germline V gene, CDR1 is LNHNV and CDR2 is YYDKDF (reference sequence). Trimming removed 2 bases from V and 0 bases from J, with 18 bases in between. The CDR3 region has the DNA TGTGCCACCAGCAGACATACAATCCGGGACATTAGCACAGATACGCAGTATTTT. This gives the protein CATSRHTIRDISTDTQYF.

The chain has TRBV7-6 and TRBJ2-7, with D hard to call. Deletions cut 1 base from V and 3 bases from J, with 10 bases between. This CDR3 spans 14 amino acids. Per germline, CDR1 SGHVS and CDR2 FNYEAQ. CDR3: CASSLESGLYEQYF. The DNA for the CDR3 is TGTGCCAGCAGCTTAGAATCCGGGCTCTACGAGCAGTACTTC.